This T cell receptor beta chain was profiled in a study of STAT3 mutations in large granular lymphocyte leukemia. Study in general: Roughly half of the longitudinally sequenced T-LGLL patients carried detectable canonical activating STAT3 mutations. Roughly 38% of treated T-LGLL patients showed hematologic response to immunosuppression. Whole-study results and caveats: Some patients had persisting codominant clonotypes that could mask small clones. In T-cell large granular lymphocyte leukemia, about half of patients showed multiple immunodominant subclonotypes. Treatment regimens differed across patients between samplings.

About this clone itself: Its antigen is currently unknown.

Looked up from germline, CDR1 is SGHDT and CDR2 is YYEEEE. V was clipped by 5 bases and J by 0 bases, with 14 bases between them. The CDR3 sequence is 15 residues long. Sequencing was performed with immunoSEQ multiplex PCR; in TCRdb, only in-frame clones are kept and a portion is missing. The sample consists of about 12,000 clones, 81% of them appearing once. The receptor's source is a man in his 60s with T-cell large granular lymphocyte leukemia. Some clones in this sample may be carry-over from other donors' samples. Sample: peripheral blood mononuclear cells. The chain links TRBV5-6 to TRBJ1-1; TRBD1 is a possible D gene (6 bases). CDR3 in amino acids: CASSRQDIMNTEAFF. The CDR3 bases are TGTGCCAGCAGTCGACAGGATATTATGAACACTGAAGCTTTCTTT.